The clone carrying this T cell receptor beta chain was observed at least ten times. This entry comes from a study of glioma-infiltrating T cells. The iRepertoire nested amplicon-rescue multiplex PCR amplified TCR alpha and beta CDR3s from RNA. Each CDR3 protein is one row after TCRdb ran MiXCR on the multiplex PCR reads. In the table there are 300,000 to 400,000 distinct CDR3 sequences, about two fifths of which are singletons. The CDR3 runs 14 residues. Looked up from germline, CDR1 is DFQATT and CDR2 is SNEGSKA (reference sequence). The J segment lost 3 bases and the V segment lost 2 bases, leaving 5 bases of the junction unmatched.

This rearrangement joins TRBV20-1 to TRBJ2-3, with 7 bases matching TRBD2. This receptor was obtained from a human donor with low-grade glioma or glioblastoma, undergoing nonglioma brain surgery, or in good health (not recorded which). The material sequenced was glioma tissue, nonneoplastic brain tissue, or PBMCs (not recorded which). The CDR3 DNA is TGCAGTGCTAGATCCGCGGGAGAGACAGATACGCAGTATTTT. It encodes CSARSAGETDTQYF.